This TCR beta chain was captured by sequencing in a study of cytomegalovirus exposure and HLA in healthy donors. This clone showed up just once. Its specificity is unknown. The PCR ran on 60 Vbeta and 13 Jbeta primers. The table came from immunoSEQ multiplex PCR; TCRdb's copy has only in-frame clones and leaves some out. Among under 150,000 clones, roughly three quarters were seen once, and the ten largest hold about 1%. Study findings and constraints: There was a cluster of highly shared sequence variants that was likely a sequencing artifact.

Germline assignment: CDR1 MNHEY and CDR2 SVGAGI. Trimming shortened V by 5 bases and J by 0 bases, and 11 bases separated the two germline ends. CDR3 size: 14 residues. Specimen: PBMCs. The TCR was taken from a male donor in good health and CMV-seronegative. V gene TRBV6-5 combines with J gene TRBJ2-7; D is perhaps TRBD2 (7 bases). CDR3 residues: CASSVGGPSYEQYF. CDR3 DNA sequence: TGTGCCAGCAGTGTCGGGGGGCCCTCCTACGAGCAGTACTTC.